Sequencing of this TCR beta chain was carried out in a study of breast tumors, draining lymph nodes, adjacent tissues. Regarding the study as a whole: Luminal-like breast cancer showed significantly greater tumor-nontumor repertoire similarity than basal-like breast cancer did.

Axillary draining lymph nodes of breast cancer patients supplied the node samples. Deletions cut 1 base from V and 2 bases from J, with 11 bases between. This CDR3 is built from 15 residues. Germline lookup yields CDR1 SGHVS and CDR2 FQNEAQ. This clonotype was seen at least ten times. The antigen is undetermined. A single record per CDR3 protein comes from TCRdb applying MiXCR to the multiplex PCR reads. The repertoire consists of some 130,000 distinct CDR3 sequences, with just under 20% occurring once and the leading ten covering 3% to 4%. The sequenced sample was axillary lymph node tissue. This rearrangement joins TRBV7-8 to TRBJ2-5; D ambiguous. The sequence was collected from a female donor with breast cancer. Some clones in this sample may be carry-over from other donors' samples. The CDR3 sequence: CASSLVYYNQETQYF. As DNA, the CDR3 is TGTGCCAGCAGCTTAGTTTACTACAATCAAGAGACCCAGTACTTC.